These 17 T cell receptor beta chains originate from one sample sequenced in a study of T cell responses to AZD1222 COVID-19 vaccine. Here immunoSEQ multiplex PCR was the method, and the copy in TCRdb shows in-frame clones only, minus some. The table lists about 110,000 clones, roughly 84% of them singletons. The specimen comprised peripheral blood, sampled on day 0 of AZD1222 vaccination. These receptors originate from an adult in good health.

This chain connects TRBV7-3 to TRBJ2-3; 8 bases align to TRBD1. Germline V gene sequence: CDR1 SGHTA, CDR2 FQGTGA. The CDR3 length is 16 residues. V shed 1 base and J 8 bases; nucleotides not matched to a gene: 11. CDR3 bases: TGTGCCAGCAGCTTAAGTGGACAGGGCGCCCTGGGTACGCAGTATTTT. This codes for CASSLSGQGALGTQYF.

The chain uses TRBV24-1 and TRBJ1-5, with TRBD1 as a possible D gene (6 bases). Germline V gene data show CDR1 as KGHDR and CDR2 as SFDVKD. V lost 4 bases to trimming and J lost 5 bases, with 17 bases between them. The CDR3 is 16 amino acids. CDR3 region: CATSEVPTGPHQPQHF. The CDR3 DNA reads TGTGCCACCAGTGAGGTACCGACAGGCCCGCATCAGCCCCAGCATTTT.

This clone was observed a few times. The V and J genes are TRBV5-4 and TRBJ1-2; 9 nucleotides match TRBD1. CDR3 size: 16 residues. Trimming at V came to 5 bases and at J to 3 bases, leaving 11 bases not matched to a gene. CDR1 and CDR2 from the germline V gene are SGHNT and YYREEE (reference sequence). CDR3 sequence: CASRPRGQGSYYGYTF. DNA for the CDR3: TGTGCCAGCAGACCGAGGGGACAGGGTAGTTACTATGGCTACACCTTC.

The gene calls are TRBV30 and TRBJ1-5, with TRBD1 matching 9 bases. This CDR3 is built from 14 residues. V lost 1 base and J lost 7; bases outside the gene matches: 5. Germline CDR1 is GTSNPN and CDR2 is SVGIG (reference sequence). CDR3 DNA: TGTGCCTGGAGTGAGGGGACAGGGAACCAGCCCCAGCATTTT. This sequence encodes CAWSEGTGNQPQHF.

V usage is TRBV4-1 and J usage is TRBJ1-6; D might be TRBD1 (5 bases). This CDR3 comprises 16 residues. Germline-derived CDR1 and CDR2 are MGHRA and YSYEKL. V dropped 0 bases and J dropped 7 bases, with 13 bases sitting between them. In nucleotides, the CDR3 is TGCGCCAGCAGCCAAGACTGGCAGGGAGACAATTCACCCCTCCACTTT. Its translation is CASSQDWQGDNSPLHF.

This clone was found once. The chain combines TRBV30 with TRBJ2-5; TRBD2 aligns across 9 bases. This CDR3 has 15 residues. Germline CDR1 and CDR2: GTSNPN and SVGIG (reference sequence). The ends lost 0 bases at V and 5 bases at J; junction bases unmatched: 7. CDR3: CAWSVLAGRGETQYF. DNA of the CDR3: TGTGCCTGGAGTGTACTAGCGGGTCGGGGGGAGACCCAGTACTTC.

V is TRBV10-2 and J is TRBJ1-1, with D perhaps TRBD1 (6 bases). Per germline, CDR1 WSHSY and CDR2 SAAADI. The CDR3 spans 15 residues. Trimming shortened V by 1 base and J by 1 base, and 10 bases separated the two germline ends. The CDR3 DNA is TGCGCCAGCAGTGAGTTAGGGGGACAGAACACTGAAGCTTTCTTT. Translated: CASSELGGQNTEAFF.

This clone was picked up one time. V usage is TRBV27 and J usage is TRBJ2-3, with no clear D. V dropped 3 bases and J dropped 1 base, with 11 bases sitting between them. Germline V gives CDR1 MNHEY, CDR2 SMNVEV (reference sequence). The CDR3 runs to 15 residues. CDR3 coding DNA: TGTGCCAGCAGTTTGCTGATGGCACGCACAGATACGCAGTATTTT. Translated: CASSLLMARTDTQYF.

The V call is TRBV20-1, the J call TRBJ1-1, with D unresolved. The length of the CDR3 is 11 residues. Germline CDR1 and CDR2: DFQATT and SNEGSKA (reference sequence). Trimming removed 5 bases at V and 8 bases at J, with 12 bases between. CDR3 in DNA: TGCAGTGCTTGGAAGAAGCTAGAAGCTTTCTTT. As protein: CSAWKKLEAFF.

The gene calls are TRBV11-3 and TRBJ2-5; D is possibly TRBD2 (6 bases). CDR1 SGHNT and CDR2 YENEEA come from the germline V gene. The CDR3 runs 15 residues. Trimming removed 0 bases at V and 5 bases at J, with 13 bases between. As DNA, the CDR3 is TGTGCCAGCAGCTTAGACTCCGGACTATGGGAGACCCAGTACTTC. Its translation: CASSLDSGLWETQYF.

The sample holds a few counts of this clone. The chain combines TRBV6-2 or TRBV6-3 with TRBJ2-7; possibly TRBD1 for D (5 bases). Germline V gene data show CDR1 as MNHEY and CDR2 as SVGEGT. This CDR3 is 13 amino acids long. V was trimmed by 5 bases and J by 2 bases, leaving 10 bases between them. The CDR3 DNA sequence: TGTGCCAGCAGTCTACAGGAGACCTACGAGCAGTACTTC. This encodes CASSLQETYEQYF.

CDR3 in amino acids: CAWSVGGTRETQYF. Here the CDR3 DNA reads TGTGCCTGGAGTGTAGGGGGAACCCGGGAGACCCAGTACTTC. This chain uses TRBV30 with TRBJ2-5; D is possibly TRBD1 (6 bases). This CDR3 has 14 amino acids. V lost 0 bases and J lost 5, with 13 bases in between. Per germline, CDR1 GTSNPN and CDR2 SVGIG (reference sequence).

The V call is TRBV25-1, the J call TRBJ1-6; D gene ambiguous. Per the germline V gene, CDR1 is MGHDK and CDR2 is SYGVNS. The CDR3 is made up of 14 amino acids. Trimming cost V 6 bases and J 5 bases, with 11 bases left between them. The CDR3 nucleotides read TGTGCCAGCAGGGGTTTGTCAAATAATTCACCCCTCCACTTT. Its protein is CASRGLSNNSPLHF.

The DNA for the CDR3 is TGTGCCAGCAGCTTACGGGCTAGCGGGAGTTCAGAGACCCAGTACTTC. As protein: CASSLRASGSSETQYF. The rearrangement joins TRBV7-9 to TRBJ2-5; 10 positions match TRBD2. Trimming cost V 2 bases and J 4 bases; bases outside gene matches: 7. Germline assignment: CDR1 SEHNR and CDR2 FQNEAQ (reference sequence). There are 16 residues in the CDR3.

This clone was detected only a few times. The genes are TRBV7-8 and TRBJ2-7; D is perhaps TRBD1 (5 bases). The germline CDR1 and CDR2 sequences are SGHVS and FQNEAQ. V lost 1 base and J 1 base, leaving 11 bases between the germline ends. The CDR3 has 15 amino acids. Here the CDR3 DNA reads TGTGCCAGCAGCTTAGGCACTCAGGGTTCCTACGAGCAGTACTTC. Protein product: CASSLGTQGSYEQYF. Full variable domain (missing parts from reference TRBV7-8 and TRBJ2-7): GAGVSQSPRYKVAKRGQDVALRCDPISGHVSLFWYQQALGQGPEFLTYFQNEAQLDKSGLPSDRFFAERPEGSVSTLKIQRTQQEDSAVYLCASSLGTQGSYEQYFGPGTRLTVT.

This chain's CDR3 is CASSQEGEGLNTEAFF. DNA of the CDR3: TGTGCCAGCAGCCAAGAGGGGGAAGGGTTGAACACTGAAGCTTTCTTT. This chain joins TRBV14 and TRBJ1-1; a possible D gene is TRBD1 (5 bases). Germline CDR1 and CDR2: SGHDN and FVKESK. This CDR3 comprises 16 residues. The V gene lost 0 bases and the J gene lost 0 bases, with 11 bases spanning the gap.

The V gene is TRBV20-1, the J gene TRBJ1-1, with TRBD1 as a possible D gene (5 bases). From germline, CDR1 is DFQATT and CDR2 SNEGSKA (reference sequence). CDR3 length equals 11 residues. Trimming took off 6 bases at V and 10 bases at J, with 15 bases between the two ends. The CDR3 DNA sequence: TGCAGTGCCCCTCTCGAGGGGCGAGCTTTCTTT. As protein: CSAPLEGRAFF.